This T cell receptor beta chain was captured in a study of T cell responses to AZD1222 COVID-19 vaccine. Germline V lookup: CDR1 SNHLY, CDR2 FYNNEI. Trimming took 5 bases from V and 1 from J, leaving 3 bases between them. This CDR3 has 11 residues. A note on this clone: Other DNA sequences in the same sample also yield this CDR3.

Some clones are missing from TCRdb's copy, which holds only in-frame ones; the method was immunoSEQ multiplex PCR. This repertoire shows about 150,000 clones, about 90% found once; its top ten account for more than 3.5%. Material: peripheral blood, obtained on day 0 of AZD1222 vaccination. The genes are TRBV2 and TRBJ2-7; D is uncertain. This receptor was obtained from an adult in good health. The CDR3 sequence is CASSPSYEQYF. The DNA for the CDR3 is TGTGCCAGCAGTCCGTCCTACGAGCAGTACTTC.